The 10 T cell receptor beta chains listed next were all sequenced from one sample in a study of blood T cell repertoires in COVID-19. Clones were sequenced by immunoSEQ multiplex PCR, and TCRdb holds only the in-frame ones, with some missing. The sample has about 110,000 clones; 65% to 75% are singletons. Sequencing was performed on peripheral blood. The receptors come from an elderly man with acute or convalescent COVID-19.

In DNA form, the CDR3 reads TGCGCCAGCAGCCCCCCGACAGCGTCGACGTATGGCTACACCTTC. This codes for CASSPPTASTYGYTF. The V gene is TRBV4-1, the J gene TRBJ1-2; TRBD1 is a possible D gene (5 bases). Germline-derived CDR1 and CDR2 are MGHRA and YSYEKL. This CDR3 region has 15 residues. V was trimmed by 4 bases and J by 5 bases, leaving 17 bases between them.

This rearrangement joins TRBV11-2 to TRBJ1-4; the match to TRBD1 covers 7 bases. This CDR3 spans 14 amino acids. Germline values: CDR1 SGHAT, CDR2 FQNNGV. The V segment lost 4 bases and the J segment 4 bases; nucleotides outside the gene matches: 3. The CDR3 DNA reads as TGTGCCAGCAGCTGGTCAGGGGGTAATGAAAAACTGTTTTTT. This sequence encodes CASSWSGGNEKLFF.

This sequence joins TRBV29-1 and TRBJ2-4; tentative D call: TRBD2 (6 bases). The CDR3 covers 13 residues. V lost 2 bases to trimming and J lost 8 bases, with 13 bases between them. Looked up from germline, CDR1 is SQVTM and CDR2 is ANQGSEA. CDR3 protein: CSVEYVSGDIQYF. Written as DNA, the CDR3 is TGCAGCGTTGAATATGTCTCGGGGGACATTCAGTACTTC.

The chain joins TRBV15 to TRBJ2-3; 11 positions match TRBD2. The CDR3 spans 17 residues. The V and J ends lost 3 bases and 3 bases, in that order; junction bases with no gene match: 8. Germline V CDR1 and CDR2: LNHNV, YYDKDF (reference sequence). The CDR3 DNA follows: TGTGCCACCAGCAGGCCCAGTGGGACTAGCGGTACAGATACGCAGTATTTT. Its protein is CATSRPSGTSGTDTQYF.

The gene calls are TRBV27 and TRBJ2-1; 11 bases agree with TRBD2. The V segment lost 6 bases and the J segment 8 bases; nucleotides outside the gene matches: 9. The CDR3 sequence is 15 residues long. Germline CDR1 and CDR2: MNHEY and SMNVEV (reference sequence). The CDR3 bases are TGTGCCAGCAGGGATAGCGGGAGGGCCTTCCATGAGCAGTTCTTC. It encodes CASRDSGRAFHEQFF.

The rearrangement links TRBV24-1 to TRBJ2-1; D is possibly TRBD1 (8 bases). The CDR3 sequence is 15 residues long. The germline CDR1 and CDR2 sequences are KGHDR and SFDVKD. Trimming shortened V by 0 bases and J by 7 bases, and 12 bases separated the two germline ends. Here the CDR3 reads CATSDLIQGGNEQFF. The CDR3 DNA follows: TGTGCCACCAGTGATTTGATACAGGGGGGGAATGAGCAGTTCTTC.

CDR3 bases: TGTGCCAGCAGTGCCTCTACCCCCGATACGCAGTATTTT. Its protein is CASSASTPDTQYF. V gene TRBV28 combines with J gene TRBJ2-3; D not resolved. Between the trimmed V and J ends, which lost 5 bases and 6 bases, there was a span of 12 bases. The CDR3 runs to 13 residues. The germline gives CDR1 MDHEN, CDR2 SYDVKM. The entire variable domain, with the rest obtained from reference TRBV28 and TRBJ2-3, is as follows: DVKVTQSSRYLVKRTGEKVFLECVQDMDHENMFWYRQDPGLGLRLIYFSYDVKMKEKGDIPEGYSVSREKKERFSLILESASTNQTSMYLCASSASTPDTQYFGPGTRLTVL.

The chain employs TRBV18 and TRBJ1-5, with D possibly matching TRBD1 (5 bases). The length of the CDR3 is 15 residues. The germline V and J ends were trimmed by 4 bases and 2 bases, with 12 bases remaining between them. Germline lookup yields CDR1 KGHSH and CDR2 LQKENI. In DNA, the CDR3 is TGTGCCAGCTCACGGCAGGGAGGTGGCAATCAGCCCCAGCATTTT. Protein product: CASSRQGGGNQPQHF.

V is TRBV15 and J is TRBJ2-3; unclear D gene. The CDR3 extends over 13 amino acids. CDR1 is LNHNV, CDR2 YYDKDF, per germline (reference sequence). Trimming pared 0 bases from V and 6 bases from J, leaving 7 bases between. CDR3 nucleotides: TGTGCCACCAGCAGAGATCTAGAGGATACGCAGTATTTT. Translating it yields CATSRDLEDTQYF.

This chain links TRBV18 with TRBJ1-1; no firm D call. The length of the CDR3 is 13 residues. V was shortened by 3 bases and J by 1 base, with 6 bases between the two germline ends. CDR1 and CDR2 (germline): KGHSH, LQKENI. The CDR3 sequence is CASSPGANTEAFF. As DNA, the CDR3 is TGTGCCAGCTCACCGGGAGCGAACACTGAAGCTTTCTTT.